A single sample is the source of the 17 T cell receptor beta chains below, sequenced in a study of T-cell memory formation after mild COVID-19. A single record per CDR3 protein comes from TCRdb applying MiXCR to the 5' RACE reads. The repertoire holds hundreds of thousands of distinct CDR3 sequences, with 25% as singletons. Sequenced sample: PBMCs or a T cell subset sorted from them (not recorded which). The receptors shown here come from an adult woman who had mild COVID-19 (a few samples of this study predate the infection). Cell type and time point are not known.

The rearrangement links TRBV4-1 to TRBJ1-1; perhaps TRBD1 as D (6 bases). V was pared by 1 base and J by 3 bases, with 9 bases between. Germline CDR1 reads MGHRA; CDR2 reads YSYEKL. The CDR3 loop spans 14 amino acids. CDR3 amino acids: CASSQVHRDTEAFF. The CDR3 bases are TGCGCCAGCAGCCAAGTTCACAGGGACACTGAAGCTTTCTTT.

Here the CDR3 reads CAWTRTGVNSPLHF. DNA for the CDR3: TGTGCCTGGACCCGGACAGGGGTCAATTCACCCCTCCACTTT. The rearrangement links TRBV30 to TRBJ1-6; 9 nucleotides align to TRBD1. The V segment lost 4 bases and the J segment 7 bases; nucleotides outside the gene matches: 5. Germline-derived CDR1 and CDR2 are GTSNPN and SVGIG (reference sequence). The CDR3 is 14 amino acids.

This clonotype was found once. The J gene is TRBJ1-1, the V gene TRBV12-3 or TRBV12-4; no definite D call. This CDR3 has 12 residues. The V gene lost 3 bases and the J gene lost 11 bases, with 13 bases spanning the gap. The CDR3 DNA sequence: TGTGCCAGCAGTTTGGTATCCGAGGAGGCTTTCTTT. Translated, it gives CASSLVSEEAFF.

The table lists this clonotype with a few counts. This rearrangement joins TRBV4-3 to TRBJ2-1, with D perhaps TRBD2 (6 bases). This CDR3 region has 14 residues. Germline V gene data show CDR1 as LGHNA and CDR2 as YSLEER. The V and J ends lost 5 bases and 4 bases respectively, with 12 bases between them. CDR3 coding DNA: TGCGCCAGCAGCTATGGAGGGCTATACAATGAGCAGTTCTTC. Encoded protein: CASSYGGLYNEQFF.

The chain couples TRBV4-3 to TRBJ2-3; D might be TRBD2 (6 bases). This CDR3 has 14 amino acids. Trimming took 3 bases from V and 3 from J, leaving 10 bases between them. Looked up from germline, CDR1 is LGHNA and CDR2 is YSLEER. CDR3 in DNA: TGCGCCAGCAGCCAGGGGGGAGAGACAGATACGCAGTATTTT. It encodes CASSQGGETDTQYF.

The rearrangement joins TRBV24-1 to TRBJ2-7, with TRBD1 identical over 8 bases. The germline CDR1 and CDR2 sequences are KGHDR and SFDVKD. The CDR3 runs 14 residues. The ends lost 6 bases at V and 3 bases at J; junction bases unmatched: 6. The CDR3 reads CATSTGTGNYEQYF. CDR3 bases: TGTGCCACCAGTACGGGGACAGGAAACTACGAGCAGTACTTC.

The chain joins TRBV18 to TRBJ1-1; TRBD1 agrees at 7 bases. The germline V gene has CDR1 KGHSH and CDR2 LQKENI. Germline trimming cut 0 bases from V and 0 bases from J; bases unmatched to any gene: 7. This CDR3 region has 17 residues. In DNA form, the CDR3 reads TGTGCCAGCTCACCACCGGGACAGAAGATTATGAACACTGAAGCTTTCTTT. Protein: CASSPPGQKIMNTEAFF.

The chain combines TRBV12-3 or TRBV12-4 with TRBJ1-2; 7 nucleotides align to TRBD1. V shed 3 bases, J shed 4 bases, and the junction held 5 bases outside the gene matches. The length of the CDR3 is 14 residues. For the CDR3, the DNA is TGTGCCAGCAGTTTCAGGGGGTTTGGCTATGGCTACACCTTC. Its translation is CASSFRGFGYGYTF.

This clonotype was seen a handful of times. The CDR3: CAWAKMTSYNEQFF. CDR3 nucleotides: TGTGCCTGGGCTAAAATGACTAGTTACAATGAGCAGTTCTTC. The chain is built from TRBV30 and TRBJ2-1; TRBD2 might be the D (6 bases). Between the trimmed V and J ends, which lost 5 bases and 4 bases, there was a span of 15 bases. From germline, CDR1 is GTSNPN and CDR2 SVGIG (reference sequence). The CDR3 covers 14 residues.

The genes are TRBV20-1 and TRBJ2-7, with D perhaps assigned TRBD1 or TRBD2 (5 bases each). CDR1 DFQATT and CDR2 SNEGSKA come from the germline V gene (reference sequence). This CDR3 has 12 amino acids. CDR3: CRGVSGPYEQYF. The CDR3 coding sequence is TGCAGGGGGGTCTCGGGACCCTACGAGCAGTACTTC.

V and J are TRBV4-1 and TRBJ1-1; D is ambiguous. The germline V and J ends were trimmed by 4 bases and 2 bases, with 20 bases remaining between them. The CDR3 runs 17 residues. In germline, CDR1 is MGHRA, CDR2 YSYEKL. CDR3 in DNA: TGCGCCAGCAGCCGCTCATCCCTAAGGACGGGAAACACTGAAGCTTTCTTT. Its translation: CASSRSSLRTGNTEAFF.

This clonotype was counted between two and nine times. The V gene is TRBV9, the J gene TRBJ1-2; TRBD1 is a possible D gene (5 bases). Trimming pared 4 bases from V and 10 bases from J, leaving 14 bases between. Germline V gene data show CDR1 as SGDLS and CDR2 as YYNGEE. There are 12 residues in the CDR3. For the CDR3, the DNA is TGTGCCAGCAGCACGGGGACGGCTGCCTACACCTTC. It yields the protein CASSTGTAAYTF.

The rearrangement uses TRBV3-1 and TRBJ1-1; D perhaps matches TRBD1 (5 bases). Germline values: CDR1 LGHDT, CDR2 YNNKEL (reference sequence). This CDR3 comprises 15 residues. The V end was cut by 3 bases, the J end by 4 bases, with 15 bases between. The chain's CDR3 is CASSQAGPRGTEAFF. The CDR3, as DNA: TGTGCCAGCAGCCAGGCAGGGCCCCGAGGCACTGAAGCTTTCTTT.

V and J are TRBV4-1 and TRBJ1-4; D ambiguous. The CDR3 spans 15 residues. Trimming stripped 4 bases from V and 3 bases from J, with 12 bases between. CDR1 and CDR2 (germline): MGHRA, YSYEKL. CDR3 DNA: TGCGCCAGCAGCCTCACGTTTTCGGCTAATGAAAAACTGTTTTTT. It specifies CASSLTFSANEKLFF.

The CDR3 region has the DNA TGCGCCAGCAGCAGGGACCTAGGGGTTGAAAAACTGTTTTTT. Encoded protein: CASSRDLGVEKLFF. The chain carries TRBV5-1 and TRBJ1-4; maybe TRBD1 (5 bases). CDR1 and CDR2 (germline): SGHRS, YFSETQ. V shed 4 bases and J shed 7 bases, with 14 bases lying between them. The CDR3 has 14 residues.

V gene TRBV11-2 combines with J gene TRBJ2-2, with 7 bases matching TRBD1. Germline values: CDR1 SGHAT, CDR2 FQNNGV. Losses at the gene ends were 7 bases for V and 0 bases for J; bases not matched to a gene: 5. The CDR3 extends over 15 amino acids. This CDR3 reads CASTSGQANTGELFF. DNA of the CDR3: TGTGCCAGCACCTCCGGACAGGCGAACACCGGGGAGCTGTTTTTT.

V and J are TRBV7-6 and TRBJ2-2; 11 bases are a match to TRBD1. V lost 7 bases, J lost 4 bases, and 2 bases stayed unmatched. The CDR3 runs to 14 residues. Germline V gene lookup returns CDR1 SGHVS and CDR2 FNYEAQ. The CDR3: CASTGTGGTGELFF. Here the CDR3 DNA reads TGTGCCAGCACCGGGACAGGGGGCACCGGGGAGCTGTTTTTT.